The T cell receptor (beta chain) under discussion was sequenced for a study of blood T cell repertoires in COVID-19 (dated by TCRdb to 2018 to 2020). Concerning the study at large: Collaborator samples came from the United States, Italy and Spain and covered acute and convalescent phases of COVID-19. A de-identified subject ID, COVID-19 status, age in years and sex were almost always included in the sample metadata. Where available, HLA class I and class II types were taken from metadata supplied by the sample provider and were not determined by assay-based typing. The dataset comprised deeply sampled blood TCRbeta repertoires from subjects exposed to, actively infected with, or recovered from COVID-19. The repertoires were made available in a free public database intended to serve as a resource for research on the immune response to SARS-CoV-2. The samples were drawn from the first 160 participants of the ongoing ImmuneRACE study and from roughly 1,300 subjects provided by 6 global collaborators. The prospective study material was composed of cDNA or gDNA derived from T cells, B-cell-depleted T cells, or PBMCs.

Collaborating institutions collected whole blood in K2EDTA tubes following their own protocols. Collaborator samples were shipped for TCRbeta analysis as frozen whole blood, isolated PBMCs, or DNA extracted from either sample type. In the germline V gene (reference sequence), CDR1 corresponds to GTSNPN and CDR2 to SVGIG. The CDR3 goes from the cysteine to the phenylalanine over 15 residues. Of the read, only the CDR3 DNA is kept; its 45 bases are in frame from base 1. Cut back by 4 bases and 0 bases, the V and J ends lie 12 bases apart. This clone was observed once. Its recognized antigen is unknown. The record has no base qualities; no much larger clone is one base away. The immunoSEQ Assay, a bias-controlled multiplex PCR, was used to amplify TCRbeta CDR3 regions from genomic DNA. Under the source paper's analysis protocol: The number of nucleated cells in each sample was estimated by amplification of reference gene primers within the assay. Sequence reads were collapsed and filtered to measure the absolute abundance of every unique TCRbeta CDR3 rearrangement. For each sample, productive Simpson clonality was calculated as the square root of Simpson's diversity index over productive rearrangements. TCRdb provides this immuneACCESS table in a form limited to in-frame rearrangements. Some clones are lacking; in checked studies, under half of them reflect an unresolved V gene, and why the rest are absent is not known. The V and J calls and clone size come from that table; D and trimming were worked out from the DNA. The sample includes approximately 300,000 clones, with around 81% observed a single time. Together, the top ten hold around 3.9% of the sample.

The paper's findings and limits, for the study overall: The amount of clinical and demographic metadata varied by source and participant and was provided uncurated.

The TCR was taken from a woman aged 45-59 years with active or convalescent COVID-19. The material sequenced was peripheral blood. The rearrangement joined TRBV30 to TRBJ2-2; tentative D gene TRBD2, with 5 bases matching. The CDR3 loop reads CAWTLAGTNTGELFF. The DNA reads as follows: TGTGCCTGGACCCTAGCTGGGACGAACACCGGGGAGCTGTTTTTT.